This entry lists 27 T cell receptor beta chains sequenced from one sample in a study of beta chain features in type 1 diabetes. Expressed TCRB transcripts were sequenced after all isolated RNA was converted to cDNA. Assay used: immunoSEQ multiplex PCR; TCRdb lists only in-frame clones, some missing. Counted here are 130,000 to 150,000 clones, roughly 53% occurring once; the ten biggest clones make up under 0.45%. Specimen: Tregs from blood. Receptor source: a man between 18 and 35 years old in good health.

The V gene is TRBV6-5, the J gene TRBJ2-3, with D tentatively TRBD2 (6 bases). The length of the CDR3 is 15 residues. Germline CDR1 reads MNHEY; CDR2 reads SVGAGI. V was clipped by 4 bases and J by 1 base, with 12 bases between them. The CDR3 region is CASSLLGGGTDTQYF. The DNA of the CDR3 is TGTGCCAGCAGTTTATTAGGAGGGGGCACAGATACGCAGTATTTT.

This rearrangement joins TRBV7-2 to TRBJ1-5, with D perhaps TRBD1 (5 bases). V dropped 5 bases and J dropped 7 bases, with 12 bases sitting between them. The CDR3 contains 13 residues. Germline CDR1 SGHTA, CDR2 FQGNSA. CDR3 region: CASSKQDLQPQHF. The CDR3 nucleotides are TGTGCCAGCAGCAAACAGGATCTGCAGCCCCAGCATTTT.

This clone was seen a few times. This chain uses TRBV11-1 with TRBJ1-1, with a possible D match to TRBD1 (5 bases). The CDR3 loop spans 15 amino acids. The germline CDR1 and CDR2 sequences are SGHAT and FQDESV (reference sequence). Trimming stripped 1 base from V and 0 bases from J, with 9 bases between. CDR3 protein: CASSLEGVLNTEAFF. The CDR3 DNA is TGTGCCAGCAGCTTAGAAGGGGTACTGAACACTGAAGCTTTCTTT.

This clone was recorded a few times. The rearrangement links TRBV5-1 to TRBJ2-1; 9 bases line up with TRBD1. Germline assignment: CDR1 SGHRS and CDR2 YFSETQ. The CDR3 has 15 amino acids. V was pared by 2 bases and J by 4 bases, with 4 bases of the junction left unmatched. CDR3 residues: CASSFGTGRYNEQFF. Here the CDR3 DNA reads TGCGCCAGCAGCTTTGGGACAGGGCGGTACAATGAGCAGTTCTTC.

The J gene is TRBJ2-5, the V gene TRBV5-1; D unclear. The CDR3 is 13 amino acids. The germline CDR1 and CDR2 sequences are SGHRS and YFSETQ. Trimming pared 4 bases from V and 0 bases from J, leaving 7 bases between. The CDR3 region has the DNA TGCGCCAGCAGCCCGAGGTACCAAGAGACCCAGTACTTC. Protein product: CASSPRYQETQYF.

The CDR3 bases are TGTGCCAGCAGTGCAACAGGGATGGGTGATTCACCCCTCCACTTT. Its translation is CASSATGMGDSPLHF. This chain connects TRBV25-1 to TRBJ1-6; the D gene is possibly TRBD1 (6 bases). Germline V gene lookup returns CDR1 MGHDK and CDR2 SYGVNS. The ends were cut back, 4 bases at V and 8 bases at J, with 15 bases in the middle. This CDR3 region has 15 residues.

CDR3 coding DNA: TGCGCCAGCAGCTTTCAAATCGGGGGAGGTGACACTGAAGCTTTCTTT. Translated: CASSFQIGGGDTEAFF. The rearrangement uses TRBV5-1 and TRBJ1-1, with D possibly matching TRBD1 (5 bases). Trimming removed 2 bases at V and 3 bases at J, with 17 bases between. CDR1 and CDR2 (germline): SGHRS, YFSETQ. The CDR3 is 16 residues long.

The V gene is TRBV7-9, the J gene TRBJ1-5, with D unclear. V dropped 4 bases and J dropped 3 bases, with 10 bases sitting between them. Germline V lookup: CDR1 SEHNR, CDR2 FQNEAQ (reference sequence). CDR3 length: 14 residues. The DNA of the CDR3 is TGTGCCAGCAGCTCCCCGGGATTCAATCAGCCCCAGCATTTT. Amino acids: CASSSPGFNQPQHF.

About this clone itself: At one of its ends the junction is not consistent with the germline gene, which may arise from a read error. The chain carries TRBV7-8 and TRBJ1-2; 12 bases are shared with TRBD1. The CDR3 extends over 17 amino acids. Germline V gives CDR1 SGHVS, CDR2 FQNEAQ. The CDR3 nucleotides read TGTACCAGCAGCTCAACCGCCGGGACAGGGGGCAACTATGGCTACACCTTC. Its protein product is CTSSSTAGTGGNYGYTF.

This clone was observed a single time. V and J are TRBV27 and TRBJ2-3; 11 bases align to TRBD2. Per germline, CDR1 MNHEY and CDR2 SMNVEV (reference sequence). Losses at the gene ends were 2 bases for V and 0 bases for J; bases not matched to a gene: 1. The CDR3 runs 16 residues. The CDR3 DNA reads TGTGCCAGCAGTTTAACTAGCGGGAGTAGCACAGATACGCAGTATTTT. Its translation: CASSLTSGSSTDTQYF.

CDR3 in DNA: TGTGCCAGCTCACCCAGACAGGGAATGGTCGCTGAAGCTTTCTTT. Translating it yields CASSPRQGMVAEAFF. The V and J genes are TRBV18 and TRBJ1-1; 7 bases are a match to TRBD1. CDR3 size: 15 residues. J gave up 6 bases and V 3 bases, and 10 bases lay outside the gene matches. Germline CDR1 reads KGHSH; CDR2 reads LQKENI.

The rearrangement joins TRBV7-2 to TRBJ1-3, with D possibly TRBD1 on 5 matching bases. V lost 8 bases, J lost 2 bases, and 13 bases lay in between. Germline-derived CDR1 and CDR2 are SGHTA and FQGNSA. This CDR3 comprises 14 residues. The CDR3 sequence is CASEEGLAGNTIYF. CDR3 sequence (DNA): TGTGCCAGCGAGGAGGGGCTTGCTGGAAACACCATATATTTT.

This clone was recorded only once. The chain joins TRBV19 to TRBJ2-1; maybe TRBD1 (5 bases). The CDR3 sequence is 16 residues long. The germline V gene encodes CDR1 LNHDA and CDR2 SQIVND (reference sequence). Between the trimmed V and J ends, which lost 0 bases and 3 bases, there was a span of 12 bases. In DNA, the CDR3 is TGTGCCAGTAGTATAGATCGGCCAGGGATCTACAATGAGCAGTTCTTC. Amino acid sequence: CASSIDRPGIYNEQFF. The full variable domain, completed using reference TRBV19 and TRBJ2-1, is DGGITQSPKYLFRKEGQNVTLSCEQNLNHDAMYWYRQDPGQGLRLIYYSQIVNDFQKGDIAEGYSVSREKKESFPLTVTSAQKNPTAFYLCASSIDRPGIYNEQFFGPGTRLTVL.

This clone showed up just once. The V call is TRBV12-5, the J call TRBJ2-2, with D perhaps matching TRBD2 (5 bases). The CDR3 extends over 15 amino acids. V shed 5 bases and J shed 1 base, with 11 bases lying between them. Looked up from germline, CDR1 is LGHNT and CDR2 is FRNRAP. The CDR3 sequence: CASGLPDWNTGELFF. CDR3 bases: TGTGCTAGTGGTCTCCCGGACTGGAACACCGGGGAGCTGTTTTTT.

V is TRBV28 and J is TRBJ1-2; TRBD1 might be the D (6 bases). The CDR3 consists of 14 residues. The V gene lost 3 bases and the J gene lost 5 bases, with 13 bases spanning the gap. The germline gives CDR1 MDHEN, CDR2 SYDVKM. CDR3 DNA: TGTGCCAGCAGTTTTCCTCGGGGGGCGTATGGCTACACCTTC. Protein: CASSFPRGAYGYTF.

The gene calls are TRBV15 and TRBJ2-1; 7 nucleotides align to TRBD1. The CDR3 runs to 16 residues. Germline assignment: CDR1 LNHNV and CDR2 YYDKDF (reference sequence). With V trimmed by 1 base and J by 5 bases, 8 bases remained unmatched. Here the CDR3 DNA reads TGTGCCACCAGCAGAGTTGACAGGGTATTCAACAATGAGCAGTTCTTC. This encodes CATSRVDRVFNNEQFF.

The V gene is TRBV7-2, the J gene TRBJ2-6; weak D call: TRBD1 (5 bases). The germline V gene encodes CDR1 SGHTA and CDR2 FQGNSA. This CDR3 comprises 18 residues. Between the trimmed V and J ends, which lost 2 bases and 0 bases, there was a span of 14 bases. CDR3 sequence: CASSLSQAESSGANVLTF. In nucleotides, the CDR3 is TGTGCCAGCAGCTTATCACAGGCTGAGAGCTCTGGGGCCAACGTCCTGACTTTC.

This clone occurred a few times. This sequence joins TRBV7-9 and TRBJ2-2, with 9 bases that match TRBD2. In germline, CDR1 is SEHNR, CDR2 FQNEAQ (reference sequence). Trimming took 6 bases from V and 4 from J; bases not matched to a gene: 9. The CDR3 covers 16 residues. CDR3 protein: CASRLTGLAFTGELFF. CDR3 DNA: TGTGCCAGCAGGTTAACCGGACTAGCGTTCACCGGGGAGCTGTTTTTT.

The J gene is TRBJ2-3, the V gene TRBV10-3; D may be TRBD1 (7 bases). CDR1 is ENHRY, CDR2 SYGVKD, per germline. V lost 7 bases, J lost 6 bases, and 14 bases lay in between. The CDR3 contains 13 residues. CDR3 in DNA: TGTGCCATCAAAAAGGAGGGGGCGGATACGCAGTATTTT. This codes for CAIKKEGADTQYF.

The V call is TRBV7-2, the J call TRBJ2-4; a possible D gene is TRBD1 (6 bases). Deletions cut 5 bases from V and 8 bases from J, with 19 bases between. The CDR3 runs to 15 residues. The germline CDR1 and CDR2 sequences are SGHTA and FQGNSA. CDR3 DNA: TGTGCCAGCAGCCTTTCGGGGACACCCGAGTACATTCAGTACTTC. This gives the protein CASSLSGTPEYIQYF.

This sequence joins TRBV6-6 and TRBJ1-5, with D maybe TRBD1 (5 bases). This CDR3 contains 14 residues. The germline V and J ends were trimmed by 0 bases and 4 bases, with 7 bases remaining between them. Germline lookup yields CDR1 MNHNY and CDR2 SVGAGI (reference sequence). The CDR3 DNA reads as TGTGCCAGCAGTTACTCTTCAGGGAATCAGCCCCAGCATTTT. It is translated as CASSYSSGNQPQHF.

This clone came up a few times. This chain uses TRBV29-1 with TRBJ2-5; D uncertain. Germline V lookup: CDR1 SQVTM, CDR2 ANQGSEA. The V and J ends lost 2 bases and 5 bases respectively, with 6 bases between them. The CDR3 spans 11 residues. The DNA for the CDR3 is TGCAGCGTTGAATATCCGGAGACCCAGTACTTC. Translation gives CSVEYPETQYF.

This clone was counted between two and nine times. The V and J genes are TRBV6-6 and TRBJ1-4; TRBD1 is a possible D gene (5 bases). From germline, CDR1 is MNHNY and CDR2 SVGAGI (reference sequence). The length of the CDR3 is 12 residues. V was shortened by 6 bases and J by 7 bases, with 9 bases between the two germline ends. In nucleotides, the CDR3 is TGTGCCAGCAGCAGGGTGCTTGAAAAACTGTTTTTT. Amino acid sequence: CASSRVLEKLFF.

This chain uses TRBV19 with TRBJ2-7; the D gene is possibly TRBD2 (5 bases). The germline CDR1 and CDR2 sequences are LNHDA and SQIVND (reference sequence). Between the trimmed V and J ends, which lost 6 bases and 7 bases, there was a span of 16 bases. This CDR3 comprises 13 residues. In DNA form, the CDR3 reads TGTGCCAGTAGCCCTACGGGGTTCTGGGAGCAGTACTTC. Its translation: CASSPTGFWEQYF. Together with reference TRBV19 and TRBJ2-7, the CDR3 gives the full variable domain: DGGITQSPKYLFRKEGQNVTLSCEQNLNHDAMYWYRQDPGQGLRLIYYSQIVNDFQKGDIAEGYSVSREKKESFPLTVTSAQKNPTAFYLCASSPTGFWEQYFGPGTRLTVT.

This clone has just a few counts. J is TRBJ1-3 and V is TRBV10-3, with D tentatively TRBD1 (5 bases). Trimming cost V 2 bases and J 3 bases, with 14 bases left between them. There are 16 residues in the CDR3. The germline V gene has CDR1 ENHRY and CDR2 SYGVKD. CDR3 sequence (DNA): TGTGCCATCAGTGAGCAACTGAGACAGAATGGAAACACCATATATTTT. This gives the protein CAISEQLRQNGNTIYF.

This clone was seen a few times. The chain employs TRBV7-9 and TRBJ2-4; D gene uncertain. The V and J ends lost 5 bases and 7 bases respectively, with 9 bases between them. There are 12 residues in the CDR3. Germline values: CDR1 SEHNR, CDR2 FQNEAQ (reference sequence). The CDR3 coding sequence is TGTGCCAGCAGCCCAACTTATAACATTCAGTACTTC. It translates to CASSPTYNIQYF.

This clone was seen a few times. The chain recombines TRBV2 with TRBJ2-5; D may be TRBD1 (5 bases). Per the germline V gene, CDR1 is SNHLY and CDR2 is FYNNEI. V was shortened by 6 bases and J by 1 base, with 18 bases between the two germline ends. The CDR3 runs to 16 residues. The CDR3, as DNA: TGTGCCAGCAGGGTAAAAGAGACAGACTTCCAAGAGACCCAGTACTTC. Translating it yields CASRVKETDFQETQYF.